The sequence of this T cell receptor beta chain was determined in a study of T cell responses to AZD1222 COVID-19 vaccine. Study context: Pooled samples include second doses given at about 4 or 12 weeks.

This table comes from immunoSEQ multiplex PCR, and its TCRdb copy is limited to in-frame clones, with some not included. The table has 150,000 to 190,000 clones, approximately 90% seen once. The germline V gene encodes CDR1 SGHAT and CDR2 FQNNGV. The CDR3 runs to 17 residues. Unmatched junction bases numbered 16, after V lost 6 bases and J lost 5 bases. Concerning this clone itself: As yet, its antigen is unknown.

Overall study results and limits: Repertoire sampling occurred only after the peak T cell response. Spike-spanning, vaccine-associated CD4 TCRs were dominant at 160-218 and 743-854.

The chain has TRBV11-2 and TRBJ2-1, with TRBD2 matching over 7 bases. The TCR comes from an adult in good health. The sample here was peripheral blood, taken on day 0 of AZD1222 vaccination. CDR3 coding DNA: TGTGCCAGCAGTCACCCCTTGGGGGGAGGGCCCCACAATGAGCAGTTCTTC. It codes for CASSHPLGGGPHNEQFF.